This note documents a single T cell receptor beta chain sequence. Antigen unknown. The length of the CDR3 is 14 residues. V dropped 0 bases and J dropped 1 base, with 8 bases sitting between them. Per germline, CDR1 SGHRS and CDR2 YFSETQ. This specimen belongs to a study of cytomegalovirus exposure and HLA in healthy donors. 13 Jbeta primers and 60 Vbeta primers were used for the PCR. In the original workflow: Unique TCR beta chains totaled some 80 million in a later count, with roughly 10 million of them shared. Clones were sequenced by immunoSEQ multiplex PCR, and TCRdb holds only the in-frame ones, with some missing. V and J calls and clone size are those listed in that table; D and trimming were worked out from the DNA. Here the sample spans around 120,000 clones, approximately 83% being singletons. Findings and limits, study-wide: The authors later found TCR association rates varying by HLA locus, with DRB1 most and HLA-C fewest. TRBV6-2, TRBV6-3 and some other V segments were unresolvable in 87-base-pair reads.

The origin of this receptor is a girl aged 2 to 9 in good health and CMV-seronegative. The V call is TRBV5-1, the J call TRBJ2-7; D may be TRBD1 (5 bases). The sequenced material came from PBMCs. As DNA, the CDR3 is TGCGCCAGCAGCTTGGTTCAGGGTTCCTACGAGCAGTACTTC. It yields the protein CASSLVQGSYEQYF.